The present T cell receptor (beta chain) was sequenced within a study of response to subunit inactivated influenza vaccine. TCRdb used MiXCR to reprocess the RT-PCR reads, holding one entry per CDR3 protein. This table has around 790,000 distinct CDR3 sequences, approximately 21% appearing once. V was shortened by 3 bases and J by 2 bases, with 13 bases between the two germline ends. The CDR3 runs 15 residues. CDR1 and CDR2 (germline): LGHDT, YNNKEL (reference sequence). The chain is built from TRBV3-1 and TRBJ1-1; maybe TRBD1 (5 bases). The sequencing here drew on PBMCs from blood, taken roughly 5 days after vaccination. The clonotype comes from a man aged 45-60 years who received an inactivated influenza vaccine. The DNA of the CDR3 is TGTGCCAGCAGCCATTCACGACAGTTTAACACTGAAGCTTTCTTT. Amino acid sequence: CASSHSRQFNTEAFF.